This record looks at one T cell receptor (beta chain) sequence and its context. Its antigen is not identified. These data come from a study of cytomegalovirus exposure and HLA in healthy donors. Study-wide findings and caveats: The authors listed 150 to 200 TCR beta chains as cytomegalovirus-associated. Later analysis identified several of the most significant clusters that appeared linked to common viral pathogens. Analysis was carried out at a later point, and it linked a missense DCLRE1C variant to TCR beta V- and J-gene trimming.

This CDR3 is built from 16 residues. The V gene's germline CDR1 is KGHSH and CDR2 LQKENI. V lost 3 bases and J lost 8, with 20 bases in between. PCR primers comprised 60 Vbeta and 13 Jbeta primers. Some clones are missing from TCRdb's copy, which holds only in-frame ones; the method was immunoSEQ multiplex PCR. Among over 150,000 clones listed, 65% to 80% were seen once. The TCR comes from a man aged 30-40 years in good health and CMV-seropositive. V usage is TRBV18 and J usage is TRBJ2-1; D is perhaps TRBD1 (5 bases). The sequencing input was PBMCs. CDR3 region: CASSPPKGYGIDEQFF. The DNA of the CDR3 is TGTGCCAGCTCACCTCCCAAGGGGTATGGTATCGATGAGCAGTTCTTC. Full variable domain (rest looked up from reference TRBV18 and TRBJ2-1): NAGVMQNPRHLVRRRGQEARLRCSPMKGHSHVYWYRQLPEEGLKFMVYLQKENIIDESGMPKERFSAEFPKEGPSILRIQQVVRGDSAAYFCASSPPKGYGIDEQFFGPGTRLTVL.